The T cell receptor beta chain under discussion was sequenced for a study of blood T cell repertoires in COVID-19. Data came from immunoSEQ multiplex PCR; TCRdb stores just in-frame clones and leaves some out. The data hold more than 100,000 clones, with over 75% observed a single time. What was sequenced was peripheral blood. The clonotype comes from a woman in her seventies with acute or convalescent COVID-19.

Here the CDR3 DNA reads TGTGCCAGTAGTATCCCAGGCGTCCAGGTCCCTGAAGCTTTCTTT. Amino acid sequence: CASSIPGVQVPEAFF. The rearrangement joins TRBV19 to TRBJ1-1, with no clear D. Per the germline V gene, CDR1 is LNHDA and CDR2 is SQIVND (reference sequence). The CDR3 consists of 15 residues. V was cut by 3 bases and J by 6 bases, with 17 bases left in between. Supplemented by reference TRBV19 and TRBJ1-1, the full variable domain reads DGGITQSPKYLFRKEGQNVTLSCEQNLNHDAMYWYRQDPGQGLRLIYYSQIVNDFQKGDIAEGYSVSREKKESFPLTVTSAQKNPTAFYLCASSIPGVQVPEAFFGQGTRLTVV.